The 21 T cell receptor beta chains below all came from one sample that was sequenced in a study of Graves' ophthalmopathy and Graves' hyperthyroidism. The study amplified TCR beta CDR3 regions using RNA transcripts. The workflow started with a first-round RT-PCR run with HTBI primers and then moved on to a second-round multiplex PCR. TCRdb called the multiplex PCR reads again in MiXCR, with one record for every CDR3 protein. Of some 750,000 distinct CDR3 sequences in the sample, 35% to 50% were seen once. Sequencing was performed on peripheral blood. The receptors shown here come from an adult man with Graves' ophthalmopathy.

The J gene is TRBJ1-1, the V gene TRBV19; a weak D match, TRBD1 (5 bases). CDR1 LNHDA and CDR2 SQIVND come from the germline V gene (reference sequence). The CDR3 is made up of 13 amino acids. Trimming shortened V by 11 bases and J by 3 bases, and 16 bases separated the two germline ends. The CDR3 loop reads CAWSGGLDTEAFF. In DNA, the CDR3 is TGTGCCTGGAGTGGGGGTTTGGACACTGAAGCTTTCTTT.

As for this clonotype: A much larger clone is a single base away; this may be a read error. The chain is built from TRBV2 and TRBJ1-5, with a weak D call TRBD1 (5 bases). Per the germline V gene, CDR1 is SNHLY and CDR2 is FYNNEI. The CDR3 is made up of 15 amino acids. The CDR3 DNA is TGTGCCGGCAGTGGGGGAAGGGGAGGCAATCAGCCCCAGCATTTT. Translation gives CAGSGGRGGNQPQHF.

This clonotype was seen ten or more times. V gene TRBV7-2 combines with J gene TRBJ1-2, with a tentative D call TRBD1 (5 bases). This CDR3 has 14 amino acids. V lost 5 bases to trimming and J lost 3 bases, with 13 bases between them. The germline gives CDR1 SGHTA, CDR2 FQGNSA. The CDR3 nucleotides read TGTGCCAGCAGCCCTCGACAGAACTACTATGGCTACACCTTC. Its translation: CASSPRQNYYGYTF.

This chain joins TRBV12-3 or TRBV12-4 and TRBJ1-5, with TRBD1 identical over 10 bases. This CDR3 comprises 17 residues. V lost 5 bases and J lost 3; bases outside the gene matches: 10. This CDR3 is CASSLGQGDPNNQPQHF. DNA of the CDR3: TGTGCCAGCAGTCTCGGACAGGGGGATCCGAACAATCAGCCCCAGCATTTT.

The chain uses TRBV20-1 and TRBJ1-4; D is ambiguous. V dropped 5 bases and J dropped 3 bases, with 10 bases sitting between them. Germline V gene sequence: CDR1 DFQATT, CDR2 SNEGSKA (reference sequence). This CDR3 has 13 amino acids. This CDR3 is CSAPWDSNEKLFF. The CDR3 DNA sequence: TGCAGTGCTCCCTGGGATTCTAATGAAAAACTGTTTTTT.

The chain employs TRBV29-1 and TRBJ2-5; the match to TRBD2 covers 7 bases. In germline, CDR1 is SQVTM, CDR2 ANQGSEA. Trimming took 8 bases from V and 5 from J; bases not matched to a gene: 5. The CDR3 is 11 residues long. CDR3 region: CSPREGETQYF. In DNA form, the CDR3 reads TGCAGCCCTAGGGAGGGGGAGACCCAGTACTTC.

A few counts support this clonotype. The rearrangement links TRBV20-1 to TRBJ2-7, with TRBD2 matching over 7 bases. Per the germline V gene, CDR1 is DFQATT and CDR2 is SNEGSKA (reference sequence). The V and J ends lost 6 bases and 3 bases, in that order; junction bases with no gene match: 5. The CDR3 sequence is 12 residues long. The CDR3 sequence: CSAKGEGYEQYF. Here the CDR3 DNA reads TGCAGTGCCAAAGGGGAGGGCTACGAGCAGTACTTC.

V gene TRBV6-5 combines with J gene TRBJ2-7; 7 positions agree with TRBD1. Germline loops: CDR1 MNHEY, CDR2 SVGAGI. J gave up 7 bases and V 4 bases, and 7 bases lay outside the gene matches. The CDR3 extends over 13 amino acids. The DNA of the CDR3 is TGTGCCAGCAGTTTTCCCCAGGGGGATGAGCAGTACTTC. It codes for CASSFPQGDEQYF.

The table lists this clonotype with a few counts. The rearrangement uses TRBV20-1 and TRBJ2-5; D is uncertain. Germline V gene sequence: CDR1 DFQATT, CDR2 SNEGSKA (reference sequence). The CDR3 consists of 13 residues. The germline V and J ends were trimmed by 7 bases and 6 bases, with 18 bases remaining between them. In nucleotides, the CDR3 is TGCAGTGTTACAGCCCACCGAGAGAAGACCCAGTACTTC. It codes for CSVTAHREKTQYF.

The chain recombines TRBV9 with TRBJ2-7; no definite D call. CDR3 size: 14 residues. Germline values: CDR1 SGDLS, CDR2 YYNGEE. V was cut by 0 bases and J by 2 bases, with 9 bases left in between. The CDR3 region has the DNA TGTGCCAGCAGCGTAGAGGCTATTACCTACGAGCAGTACTTC. Protein product: CASSVEAITYEQYF.

This clonotype was detected a few times. The chain joins TRBV25-1 to TRBJ2-7; the D gene is possibly TRBD1 (6 bases). Germline V CDR1 and CDR2: MGHDK, SYGVNS. The V end lost 5 bases, the J end lost 4 bases, and 15 bases lay between the germline ends. This CDR3 has 14 residues. The CDR3 nucleotides are TGTGCCAGCAGTTACGGGACAAGCCGTTACGAGCAGTACTTC. This encodes CASSYGTSRYEQYF.

The gene calls are TRBV19 and TRBJ1-2; a possible D gene is TRBD1 (5 bases). The CDR3 is 13 amino acids. Between the trimmed V and J ends, which lost 3 bases and 6 bases, there was a span of 11 bases. Germline values: CDR1 LNHDA, CDR2 SQIVND (reference sequence). DNA for the CDR3: TGTGCCAGTAGTATCCGGGGGGAGGATGGCTACACCTTC. Translating it yields CASSIRGEDGYTF.

Note on this clonotype: A much larger clone is a single base away; this may be a read error. The chain carries TRBV9 and TRBJ1-5; 7 positions agree with TRBD1. From germline, CDR1 is SGDLS and CDR2 YYNGEE. The CDR3 contains 15 residues. The CDR3 region is CASSLGGQRNQPQHF. The CDR3 bases are TGCGCCAGCAGCTTGGGGGGACAGAGAAATCAGCCCCAGCATTTT.

This clonotype was recorded only once. As the CDR3 is not closed by the conserved phenylalanine or tryptophan, this likely results from a read error. The gene calls are TRBV2 and TRBJ2-5; D unresolved. V was cut by 6 bases and J by 1 base, with 18 bases left in between. The CDR3 length is 16 residues. CDR1 is SNHLY, CDR2 FYNNEI, per germline. The CDR3: CASSETTITGQETQYL. The CDR3 nucleotides read TGTGCCAGCAGCGAGACGACGATTACGGGCCAAGAGACCCAGTACCTC.

This chain connects TRBV7-9 to TRBJ1-2; D gene uncertain. V lost 1 base, J lost 1 base, and 7 bases lay in between. Germline loops: CDR1 SEHNR, CDR2 FQNEAQ (reference sequence). This CDR3 is 14 amino acids long. The CDR3 DNA reads as TGTGCCAGCAGCTTAGTTCCTGATAACTATGGCTACACCTTC. Translating it yields CASSLVPDNYGYTF.

This clonotype was observed a handful of times. The chain uses TRBV4-3 and TRBJ1-4; the match to TRBD1 covers 8 bases. CDR3 length: 16 residues. V trimming: 0 bases; J trimming: 6 bases; junction bases outside the gene matches: 6. Germline CDR1 LGHNA, CDR2 YSLEER. Here the CDR3 reads CASSQEKARGHEKLFF. The CDR3 DNA reads as TGCGCCAGCAGCCAAGAGAAGGCCAGGGGGCATGAAAAACTGTTTTTT.

This clonotype was recorded at least ten times. The chain is built from TRBV11-2 and TRBJ2-2, with a possible D match to TRBD1 (6 bases). Trimming took off 5 bases at V and 1 base at J, with 8 bases between the two ends. The CDR3 extends over 14 amino acids. Germline V lookup: CDR1 SGHAT, CDR2 FQNNGV. The CDR3 DNA is TGTGCCAGCAGCATACAGGGGAACACCGGGGAGCTGTTTTTT. This codes for CASSIQGNTGELFF.

The V gene is TRBV9, the J gene TRBJ1-2, with TRBD1 matching over 7 bases. The junction had 12 bases not matched to a gene; V was cut back by 3 bases and J by 4 bases. Germline-derived CDR1 and CDR2 are SGDLS and YYNGEE. CDR3 length: 16 amino acids. This chain's CDR3 is CASSEGTATGGYGYTF. For the CDR3, the DNA is TGTGCCAGCAGCGAGGGGACAGCTACCGGGGGCTATGGCTACACCTTC.

J is TRBJ2-2 and V is TRBV25-1; D is perhaps TRBD2 (6 bases). The length of the CDR3 is 15 residues. In germline, CDR1 is MGHDK, CDR2 SYGVNS. V was pared by 3 bases and J by 4 bases, with 12 bases between. CDR3 in amino acids: CASSELGGFTGELFF. DNA of the CDR3: TGTGCCAGCAGTGAGCTGGGAGGCTTCACCGGGGAGCTGTTTTTT.

Many counts were recorded for this clonotype. The V call is TRBV14, the J call TRBJ1-2, with 8 positions matching TRBD1. Germline loops: CDR1 SGHDN, CDR2 FVKESK. Trimming at V came to 3 bases and at J to 3 bases, leaving 3 bases not matched to a gene. This CDR3 is built from 14 residues. The CDR3 sequence: CASSHLDRDYGYTF. The CDR3 bases are TGTGCCAGCAGCCATCTGGACAGGGACTATGGCTACACCTTC. Together with reference TRBV14 and TRBJ1-2, the CDR3 gives the full variable domain: EAGVTQFPSHSVIEKGQTVTLRCDPISGHDNLYWYRRVMGKEIKFLLHFVKESKQDESGMPNNRFLAERTGGTYSTLKVQPAELEDSGVYFCASSHLDRDYGYTFGSGTRLTVV.

A remark on this clonotype: Just one base apart from a much larger clone, this may be a read error. This chain connects TRBV20-1 to TRBJ1-6; D is uncertain. The V gene lost 8 bases and the J gene lost 7 bases, with 15 bases spanning the gap. This CDR3 spans 13 amino acids. Germline V gene data show CDR1 as DFQATT and CDR2 as SNEGSKA (reference sequence). CDR3 in amino acids: CSTMEQWNSPLHF. The CDR3 DNA reads TGCAGTACTATGGAGCAGTGGAATTCACCCCTCCACTTT.